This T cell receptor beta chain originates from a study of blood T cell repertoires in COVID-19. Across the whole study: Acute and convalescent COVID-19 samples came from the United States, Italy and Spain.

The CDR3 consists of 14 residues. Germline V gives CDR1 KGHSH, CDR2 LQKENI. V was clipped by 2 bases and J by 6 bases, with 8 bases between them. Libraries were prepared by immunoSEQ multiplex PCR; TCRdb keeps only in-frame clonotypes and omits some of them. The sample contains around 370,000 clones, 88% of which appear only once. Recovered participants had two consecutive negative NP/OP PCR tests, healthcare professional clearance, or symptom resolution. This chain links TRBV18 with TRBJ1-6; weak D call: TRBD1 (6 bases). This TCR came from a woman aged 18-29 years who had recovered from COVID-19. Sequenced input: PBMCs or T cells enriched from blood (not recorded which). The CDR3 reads CASSPTGSNSPLHF. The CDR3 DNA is TGTGCCAGCTCACCAACAGGGAGTAATTCACCCCTCCACTTT. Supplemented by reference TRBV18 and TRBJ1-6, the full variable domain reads NAGVMQNPRHLVRRRGQEARLRCSPMKGHSHVYWYRQLPEEGLKFMVYLQKENIIDESGMPKERFSAEFPKEGPSILRIQQVVRGDSAAYFCASSPTGSNSPLHFGNGTRLTVT.